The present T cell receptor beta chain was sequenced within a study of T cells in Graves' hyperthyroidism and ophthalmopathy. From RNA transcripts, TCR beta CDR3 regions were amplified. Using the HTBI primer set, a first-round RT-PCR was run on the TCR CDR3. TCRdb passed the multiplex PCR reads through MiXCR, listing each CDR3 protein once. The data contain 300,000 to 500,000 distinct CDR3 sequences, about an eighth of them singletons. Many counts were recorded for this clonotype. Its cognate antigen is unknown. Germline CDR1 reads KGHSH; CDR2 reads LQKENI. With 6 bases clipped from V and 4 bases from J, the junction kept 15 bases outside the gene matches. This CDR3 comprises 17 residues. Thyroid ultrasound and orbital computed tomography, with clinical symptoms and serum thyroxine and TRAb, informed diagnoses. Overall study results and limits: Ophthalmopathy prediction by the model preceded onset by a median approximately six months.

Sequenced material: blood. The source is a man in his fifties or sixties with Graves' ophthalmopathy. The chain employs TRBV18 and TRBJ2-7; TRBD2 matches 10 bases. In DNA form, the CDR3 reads TGTGCCAGCTCCCAAGGAGCGGGAGGGCCCTCTGGTTACGAGCAGTACTTC. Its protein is CASSQGAGGPSGYEQYF.